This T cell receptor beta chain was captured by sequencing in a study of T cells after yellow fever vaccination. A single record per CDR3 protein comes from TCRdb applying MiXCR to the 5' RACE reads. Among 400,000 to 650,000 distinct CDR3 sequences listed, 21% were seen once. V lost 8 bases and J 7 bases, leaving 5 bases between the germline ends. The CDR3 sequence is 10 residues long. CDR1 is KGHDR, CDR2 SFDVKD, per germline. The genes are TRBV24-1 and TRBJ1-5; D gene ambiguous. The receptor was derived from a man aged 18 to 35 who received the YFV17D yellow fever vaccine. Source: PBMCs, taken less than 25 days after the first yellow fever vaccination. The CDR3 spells CATIRQPQHF. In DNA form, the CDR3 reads TGTGCCACCATTCGGCAGCCCCAGCATTTT.